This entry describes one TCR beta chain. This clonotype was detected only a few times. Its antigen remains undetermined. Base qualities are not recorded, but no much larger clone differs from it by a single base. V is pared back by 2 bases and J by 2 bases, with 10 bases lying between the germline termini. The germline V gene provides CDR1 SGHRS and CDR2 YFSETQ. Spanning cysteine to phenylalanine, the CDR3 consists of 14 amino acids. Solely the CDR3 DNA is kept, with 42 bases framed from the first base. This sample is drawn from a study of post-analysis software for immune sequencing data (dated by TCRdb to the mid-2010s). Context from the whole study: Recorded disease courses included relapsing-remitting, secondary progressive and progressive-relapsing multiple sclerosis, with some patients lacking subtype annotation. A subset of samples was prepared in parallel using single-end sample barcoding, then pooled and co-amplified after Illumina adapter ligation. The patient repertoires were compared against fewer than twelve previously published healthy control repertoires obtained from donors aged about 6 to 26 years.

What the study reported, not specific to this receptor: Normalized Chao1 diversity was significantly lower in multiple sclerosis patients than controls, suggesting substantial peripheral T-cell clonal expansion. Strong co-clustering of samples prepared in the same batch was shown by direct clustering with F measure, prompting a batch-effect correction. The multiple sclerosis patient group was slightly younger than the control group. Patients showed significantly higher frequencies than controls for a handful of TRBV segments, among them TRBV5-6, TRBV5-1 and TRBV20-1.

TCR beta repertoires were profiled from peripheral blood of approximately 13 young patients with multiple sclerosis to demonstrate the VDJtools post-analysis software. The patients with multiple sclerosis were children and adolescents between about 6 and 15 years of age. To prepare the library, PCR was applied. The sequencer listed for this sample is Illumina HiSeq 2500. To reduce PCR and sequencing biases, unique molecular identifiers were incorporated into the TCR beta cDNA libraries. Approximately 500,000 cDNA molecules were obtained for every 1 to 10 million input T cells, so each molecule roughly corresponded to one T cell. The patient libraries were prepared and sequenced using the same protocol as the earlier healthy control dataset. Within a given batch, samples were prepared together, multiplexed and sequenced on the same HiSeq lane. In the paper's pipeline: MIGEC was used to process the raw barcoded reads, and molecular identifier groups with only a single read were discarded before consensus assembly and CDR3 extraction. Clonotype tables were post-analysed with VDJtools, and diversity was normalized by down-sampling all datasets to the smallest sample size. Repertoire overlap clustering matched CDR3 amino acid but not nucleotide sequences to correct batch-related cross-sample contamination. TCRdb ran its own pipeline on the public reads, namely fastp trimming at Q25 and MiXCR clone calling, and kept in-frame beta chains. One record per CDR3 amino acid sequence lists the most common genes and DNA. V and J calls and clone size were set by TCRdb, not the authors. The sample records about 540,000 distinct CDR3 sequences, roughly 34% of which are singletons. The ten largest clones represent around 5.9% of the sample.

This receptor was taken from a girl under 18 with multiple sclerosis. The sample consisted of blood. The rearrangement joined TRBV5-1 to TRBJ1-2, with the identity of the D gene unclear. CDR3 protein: CASSLGNRNYGYTF. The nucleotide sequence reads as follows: TGCGCCAGCAGCTTAGGAAATCGAAACTATGGCTACACCTTC.